These 31 T cell receptor beta chains were all obtained from the same sample, sequenced in a study of T cells in Graves' hyperthyroidism and ophthalmopathy. TCR beta CDR3 regions were amplified from RNA transcripts. The TCR CDR3 first-round RT-PCR relied on the HTBI primer set. TCRdb fed the multiplex PCR reads into MiXCR, producing one record per CDR3 protein. The sample contains about 560,000 distinct CDR3 sequences, over 15% of which appear only once. The sample was blood. These receptors were collected from a woman aged 18-35 years with Graves' hyperthyroidism.

This clonotype was seen ten or more times. The chain combines TRBV27 with TRBJ1-2; unclear D gene. The CDR3 totals 13 residues. The germline CDR1 and CDR2 sequences are MNHEY and SMNVEV (reference sequence). V dropped 6 bases and J dropped 4 bases, with 12 bases sitting between them. For the CDR3, the DNA is TGTGCCAGCAGCGATGTTTTCGGCTATGGCTACACCTTC. It codes for CASSDVFGYGYTF.

Note on this clonotype: It may be a read error: a sequence one base away is much more abundant. This chain connects TRBV12-3 or TRBV12-4 to TRBJ1-2; D is unclear. The CDR3 has 12 residues. Trimming removed 4 bases from V and 6 bases from J, with 9 bases in between. This CDR3 reads CASSSSYHGYTF. The DNA for the CDR3 is TGTGCCAGCAGTTCTTCATACCATGGCTACACCTTC.

This clonotype was seen a handful of times. V is TRBV20-1 and J is TRBJ2-7; 11 bases match TRBD2. V lost 6 bases to trimming and J lost 0 bases; unmatched junction nucleotides: 7. From germline, CDR1 is DFQATT and CDR2 SNEGSKA (reference sequence). The CDR3 covers 15 residues. This CDR3 is CSAPGLAGPSYEQYF. The CDR3 region has the DNA TGCAGTGCCCCCGGACTAGCGGGCCCCTCCTACGAGCAGTACTTC.

This clonotype was seen ten or more times. The rearrangement uses TRBV6-1 and TRBJ2-5; 7 bases are a match to TRBD2. J was trimmed by 2 bases and V by 8 bases; bases with no gene match: 14. The germline gives CDR1 MNHNS, CDR2 SASEGT. The CDR3 runs 16 residues. As DNA, the CDR3 is TGTGCCAGCTTGGTCGAGCGGGGACGGGTTCAAGAGACCCAGTACTTC. Encoded protein: CASLVERGRVQETQYF.

This chain joins TRBV20-1 and TRBJ1-2; 8 positions agree with TRBD1. CDR1 DFQATT and CDR2 SNEGSKA come from the germline V gene (reference sequence). The J segment lost 4 bases and the V segment lost 6 bases, leaving 4 bases of the junction unmatched. The CDR3 runs to 12 residues. The CDR3 is CSAITGGYGYTF. As DNA, the CDR3 is TGCAGTGCCATTACAGGGGGCTATGGCTACACCTTC.

The table lists this clonotype with a few counts. The chain couples TRBV19 to TRBJ1-4; 8 bases agree with TRBD1. Germline V gene data show CDR1 as LNHDA and CDR2 as SQIVND (reference sequence). The CDR3 covers 14 residues. V lost 10 bases to trimming and J lost 5 bases; unmatched junction nucleotides: 9. As DNA, the CDR3 is TGTGCCACTACGAGGACAGGGCCGAATGAAAAACTGTTTTTT. Its protein product is CATTRTGPNEKLFF.

The genes are TRBV11-2 and TRBJ2-5, with 8 nucleotides matching TRBD2. The length of the CDR3 is 17 residues. J lost 0 bases, V lost 5 bases, and 11 bases had no gene match. Germline V lookup: CDR1 SGHAT, CDR2 FQNNGV. As DNA, the CDR3 is TGTGCCAGCAGCCCGAGAGCGGGGGAGCCGTACCAAGAGACCCAGTACTTC. Encoded protein: CASSPRAGEPYQETQYF.

This clonotype was detected only a few times. The chain links TRBV6-6 to TRBJ2-1; possibly TRBD1 for D (6 bases). CDR1 MNHNY and CDR2 SVGAGI come from the germline V gene (reference sequence). Trimming stripped 2 bases from V and 6 bases from J, with 17 bases between. This CDR3 is built from 16 residues. In DNA form, the CDR3 reads TGTGCCAGCAGTTACCCGGCCGGTAGGGGGTTCAATGAGCAGTTCTTC. This translates into CASSYPAGRGFNEQFF.

This clonotype was recorded a few times. The rearrangement links TRBV4-1 to TRBJ2-3, with D perhaps being TRBD1 or TRBD2 (7 bases each). Germline V gene data show CDR1 as MGHRA and CDR2 as YSYEKL. The CDR3 is made up of 16 amino acids. The V end lost 4 bases, the J end lost 1 base, and 15 bases lay between the germline ends. In DNA form, the CDR3 reads TGCGCCAGCAGCCGAGCAGGGGGGGCCGGCACAGATACGCAGTATTTT. It is translated as CASSRAGGAGTDTQYF.

This clonotype came up many times. The V call is TRBV5-8, the J call TRBJ2-7; the D call may be TRBD1 or TRBD2 (5 bases each). This CDR3 has 16 amino acids. The V and J ends lost 4 bases and 2 bases respectively, with 19 bases between them. Per germline, CDR1 SGHTS and CDR2 YDEGEE. CDR3 in DNA: TGTGCCAGCAGCCGGGGAGCTCAGGGCGGAGCCTACGAGCAGTACTTC. It is translated as CASSRGAQGGAYEQYF.

The chain joins TRBV10-3 to TRBJ2-5; TRBD1 matches at 9 bases. The length of the CDR3 is 15 residues. Germline V gene lookup returns CDR1 ENHRY and CDR2 SYGVKD. V was clipped by 5 bases and J by 3 bases; unmatched bases: 7. The CDR3 reads CAISPPGTGKETQYF. The CDR3 nucleotides are TGTGCCATCAGTCCACCCGGGACAGGGAAAGAGACCCAGTACTTC.

This clonotype was seen many times. This chain joins TRBV20-1 and TRBJ1-5, with D possibly TRBD1 on 5 matching bases. Per germline, CDR1 DFQATT and CDR2 SNEGSKA (reference sequence). V lost 5 bases and J 5 bases, leaving 10 bases between the germline ends. There are 12 residues in the CDR3. CDR3 residues: CSAQRGDQPQHF. The CDR3, as DNA: TGCAGTGCTCAAAGGGGTGATCAGCCCCAGCATTTT.

This clonotype was seen a handful of times. The chain links TRBV7-6 to TRBJ2-2; possibly TRBD1 or TRBD2 for D (6 bases each). Trimming took 0 bases from V and 6 from J, leaving 11 bases between them. In germline, CDR1 is SGHVS, CDR2 FNYEAQ. This CDR3 is built from 15 residues. This CDR3 reads CASSLAQEGAGELFF. In nucleotides, the CDR3 is TGTGCCAGCAGCTTAGCCCAGGAGGGGGCCGGGGAGCTGTTTTTT.

This clonotype showed up many times. The chain has TRBV20-1 and TRBJ2-7; 7 bases fit TRBD1. This CDR3 region has 15 residues. V dropped 0 bases and J dropped 3; count of bases not matched to a gene: 8. The V gene's germline CDR1 is DFQATT and CDR2 SNEGSKA (reference sequence). DNA for the CDR3: TGCAGTGCTAGAGAGCTCGGGACAGCCGGCTACGAGCAGTACTTC. It yields the protein CSARELGTAGYEQYF.

The gene calls are TRBV19 and TRBJ2-3, with a weak D call TRBD1 (6 bases). Germline CDR1 and CDR2: LNHDA and SQIVND (reference sequence). V lost 8 bases, J lost 6 bases, and 18 bases lay in between. The CDR3 sequence is 14 residues long. CDR3 amino acids: CASGNQGHGDTQYF. CDR3 nucleotides: TGTGCCAGTGGAAACCAGGGACATGGCGATACGCAGTATTTT. Supplemented by reference TRBV19 and TRBJ2-3, the full variable domain reads DGGITQSPKYLFRKEGQNVTLSCEQNLNHDAMYWYRQDPGQGLRLIYYSQIVNDFQKGDIAEGYSVSREKKESFPLTVTSAQKNPTAFYLCASGNQGHGDTQYFGPGTRLTVL.

The gene calls are TRBV24-1 and TRBJ2-5; a possible D gene is TRBD2 (6 bases). The V gene's germline CDR1 is KGHDR and CDR2 SFDVKD. The ends were cut back, 7 bases at V and 8 bases at J, with 19 bases in the middle. CDR3 length: 14 amino acids. The CDR3 nucleotides read TGTGCCACCAGCGCACCCAATCCGGGAGAAACCCAGTACTTC. Protein product: CATSAPNPGETQYF.

This rearrangement joins TRBV19 to TRBJ1-6; tentatively, D is TRBD1 (5 bases). Deletions cut 6 bases from V and 8 bases from J, with 26 bases between. CDR1 is LNHDA, CDR2 SQIVND, per germline (reference sequence). This CDR3 is 18 amino acids long. The CDR3 here is CASRNSGTAAGWHSPLHF. The DNA of the CDR3 is TGTGCCAGTAGGAATTCCGGGACCGCCGCCGGTTGGCATTCACCCCTCCACTTT.

This clonotype was seen a handful of times. V is TRBV9 and J is TRBJ1-1; D is unresolved. The CDR3 runs to 13 residues. CDR1 and CDR2 from the germline V gene are SGDLS and YYNGEE. Trimming left V 3 bases short and J 0 bases short, with 6 bases between. The CDR3: CASSAWVNTEAFF. The CDR3 DNA sequence: TGTGCCAGCAGCGCCTGGGTGAACACTGAAGCTTTCTTT. Using reference TRBV9 and TRBJ1-1 for the parts outside the CDR3, the full variable domain is DSGVTQTPKHLITATGQRVTLRCSPRSGDLSVYWYQQSLDQGLQFLIQYYNGEERAKGNILERFSAQQFPDLHSELNLSSLELGDSALYFCASSAWVNTEAFFGQGTRLTVV.

The rearrangement uses TRBV20-1 and TRBJ1-1; no clear D gene. V lost 6 bases to trimming and J lost 8 bases, with 25 bases between them. The germline gives CDR1 DFQATT, CDR2 SNEGSKA (reference sequence). This CDR3 comprises 15 residues. The CDR3 DNA follows: TGCAGTGCCCGAGCCACGTTACAAGGGAGGGCGGAAGCTTTCTTT. The encoded protein is CSARATLQGRAEAFF.

This chain connects TRBV12-3 or TRBV12-4 to TRBJ2-1; weak D call: TRBD2 (5 bases). The CDR3 extends over 11 amino acids. Deletions cut 7 bases from V and 13 bases from J, with 14 bases between. CDR3 sequence (DNA): TGTGCCAGCACCCAAGGGCTAGCCCAGTTCTTC. Protein: CASTQGLAQFF.

There are many counts of this clonotype. The chain recombines TRBV20-1 with TRBJ2-7; 8 positions agree with TRBD2. With V trimmed by 3 bases and J by 3 bases, 4 bases remained unmatched. CDR3 length: 13 amino acids. Germline CDR1 reads DFQATT; CDR2 reads SNEGSKA (reference sequence). The CDR3 reads CSARSGGDYEQYF. CDR3 bases: TGCAGTGCTAGGTCGGGAGGGGACTACGAGCAGTACTTC.

This clonotype has at least ten counts. The chain uses TRBV9 and TRBJ1-5; D is unresolved. The CDR3 runs 15 residues. CDR1 and CDR2 (germline): SGDLS, YYNGEE. Trimming stripped 3 bases from V and 6 bases from J, with 16 bases between. In DNA form, the CDR3 reads TGTGCCAGCAGCGAGGGCCCCCCTTTTGGTCAGCCCCAGCATTTT. Translation gives CASSEGPPFGQPQHF.

The V call is TRBV20-1, the J call TRBJ2-2, with unresolved D. Trimming pared 2 bases from V and 6 bases from J, leaving 19 bases between. Germline loops: CDR1 DFQATT, CDR2 SNEGSKA (reference sequence). The CDR3 has 16 amino acids. The CDR3 reads CSARNMDFRFPGELFF. CDR3 in DNA: TGCAGTGCTAGAAATATGGATTTCCGATTCCCCGGGGAGCTGTTTTTT.

The CDR3 reads CATSDPAGIQETQYF. CDR3 nucleotides: TGTGCCACCAGTGACCCGGCCGGCATCCAAGAGACCCAGTACTTC. The J gene is TRBJ2-5, the V gene TRBV24-1; D remains unclear. Trimming removed 4 bases at V and 1 base at J, with 12 bases between. The CDR3 is 15 residues long. Germline CDR1 and CDR2: KGHDR and SFDVKD.

The genes are TRBV3-1 and TRBJ2-7; TRBD2 is a possible D gene (6 bases). The CDR3 is made up of 14 amino acids. Trimming shortened V by 4 bases and J by 3 bases, and 13 bases separated the two germline ends. CDR1 and CDR2 from the germline V gene are LGHDT and YNNKEL (reference sequence). This CDR3 reads CASSLGLLFYEQYF. CDR3 bases: TGTGCCAGCAGCCTGGGACTCCTATTCTACGAGCAGTACTTC.

At least ten counts were recorded for this clonotype. The chain couples TRBV7-9 to TRBJ2-7, with 9 bases lining up with TRBD1. The CDR3 has 16 residues. V gave up 2 bases and J gave up 7 bases; unmatched junction bases: 12. CDR1 SEHNR and CDR2 FQNEAQ come from the germline V gene (reference sequence). CDR3 DNA sequence: TGTGCCAGCAGCTTATTAACCGGGACAGGGTCGGGAGAGCAGTACTTC. Its translation: CASSLLTGTGSGEQYF. Looking up the rest from reference TRBV7-9 and TRBJ2-7 gives the full variable domain: DTGVSQNPRHKITKRGQNVTFRCDPISEHNRLYWYRQTLGQGPEFLTYFQNEAQLEKSRLLSDRFSAERPKGSFSTLEIQRTEQGDSAMYLCASSLLTGTGSGEQYFGPGTRLTVT.

This clonotype was detected a few times. The genes are TRBV5-1 and TRBJ2-7; the D gene is possibly TRBD1 (5 bases). V was pared by 2 bases and J by 2 bases, with 8 bases between. The CDR3 covers 13 residues. Germline V gives CDR1 SGHRS, CDR2 YFSETQ. In DNA form, the CDR3 reads TGCGCCAGCAGCTTCGACAGCCCCTACGAGCAGTACTTC. Translating gives CASSFDSPYEQYF.

The sample holds many counts of this clonotype. The J gene is TRBJ1-1, the V gene TRBV20-1, with D maybe TRBD1 (6 bases). The CDR3 is 13 residues long. Trimming pared 3 bases from V and 0 bases from J, leaving 8 bases between. Per germline, CDR1 DFQATT and CDR2 SNEGSKA (reference sequence). This CDR3 is CSARDSMNTEAFF. The CDR3 DNA reads TGCAGTGCTAGGGACAGCATGAACACTGAAGCTTTCTTT.

The genes are TRBV19 and TRBJ1-1; 7 nucleotides match TRBD1. J was trimmed by 7 bases and V by 5 bases; bases with no gene match: 13. There are 15 residues in the CDR3. The germline CDR1 and CDR2 sequences are LNHDA and SQIVND (reference sequence). DNA for the CDR3: TGTGCCAGTAGTGTAGGGGGCTCTACAAGCAGTGAAGCTTTCTTT. Protein sequence: CASSVGGSTSSEAFF.

This clonotype was seen more than once but under ten times. The chain recombines TRBV20-1 with TRBJ2-5; no clear D. The germline CDR1 and CDR2 sequences are DFQATT and SNEGSKA (reference sequence). The V gene lost 0 bases and the J gene lost 5 bases, with 16 bases spanning the gap. This CDR3 is 15 amino acids long. The DNA of the CDR3 is TGCAGTGCTAGAGATCCCGAATTGATTGTGGAGACCCAGTACTTC. Its translation: CSARDPELIVETQYF.

The chain is built from TRBV20-1 and TRBJ1-5; no clear D. This CDR3 is built from 13 residues. Germline-derived CDR1 and CDR2 are DFQATT and SNEGSKA (reference sequence). V lost 3 bases and J lost 4, with 10 bases in between. The chain's CDR3 is CSARGYKNQPQHF. The DNA of the CDR3 is TGCAGTGCTAGGGGGTACAAGAATCAGCCCCAGCATTTT.